This entry lists 20 T cell receptor beta chains sequenced from one sample in a study of T-cell reconstitution after alpha-beta-depleted transplantation in children. A TCRbeta library incorporating unique molecular identifiers was prepared. TCRdb analysed the PCR reads with MiXCR anew, one entry per CDR3 protein. The sample lists about 160,000 distinct CDR3 sequences; around 10% were seen once. Sequencing used PBMCs, obtained before TCRalphabeta/CD19-depleted stem cell transplant. These receptors all come from a boy younger than 10 with acute myeloid leukemia, due to receive a stem cell transplant.

This clonotype came up many times. CDR3 in DNA: TGTGCCAGCTCACCGACAGGGACAGGGATAAACATTCAGTACTTC. Encoded protein: CASSPTGTGINIQYF. This chain joins TRBV18 and TRBJ2-4; 9 bases align to TRBD1. Germline CDR1 is KGHSH and CDR2 is LQKENI. The CDR3 is 15 amino acids. V was pared by 3 bases and J by 6 bases, with 6 bases of the junction left unmatched. Looking up the rest from reference TRBV18 and TRBJ2-4 gives the full variable domain: NAGVMQNPRHLVRRRGQEARLRCSPMKGHSHVYWYRQLPEEGLKFMVYLQKENIIDESGMPKERFSAEFPKEGPSILRIQQVVRGDSAAYFCASSPTGTGINIQYFGAGTRLSVL.

This clonotype was counted many times. This chain links TRBV5-1 with TRBJ2-3; D is perhaps TRBD2 (7 bases). Trimming took 0 bases from V and 4 from J, leaving 12 bases between them. This CDR3 has 15 amino acids. The germline V gene has CDR1 SGHRS and CDR2 YFSETQ. The CDR3 sequence: CASSLAWGGPDTQYF. DNA of the CDR3: TGCGCCAGCAGCTTGGCCTGGGGGGGCCCAGATACGCAGTATTTT.

This rearrangement joins TRBV10-3 to TRBJ2-5, with TRBD2 matching 7 bases. V shed 0 bases, J shed 3 bases, and the junction held 4 bases outside the gene matches. CDR3 length: 15 residues. The germline gives CDR1 ENHRY, CDR2 SYGVKD. This chain's CDR3 is CAISESSGGEETQYF. The CDR3, as DNA: TGTGCCATCAGTGAGTCCTCGGGGGGTGAAGAGACCCAGTACTTC.

Notes on this clonotype: A junction end diverges from the germline sequence, so it may reflect a read error. The J gene is TRBJ2-1, the V gene TRBV20-1, with TRBD2 matching 9 bases. Germline lookup yields CDR1 DFQATT and CDR2 SNEGSKA (reference sequence). This CDR3 is built from 16 residues. Here the CDR3 reads CCAGASGDSSYNEQFF. The CDR3 region has the DNA TGCTGTGCGGGGGCTAGCGGGGACAGCTCCTACAATGAGCAGTTCTTC.

The table lists this clonotype with many counts. V usage is TRBV27 and J usage is TRBJ2-7, with D unresolved. Germline V gene data show CDR1 as MNHEY and CDR2 as SMNVEV (reference sequence). The CDR3 length is 18 residues. Trimming cost V 4 bases and J 3 bases, with 25 bases left between them. CDR3 in DNA: TGTGCCAGCAGTTCGAGACACCGTGGGAAGGCCCCCTACTACGAGCAGTACTTC. Its translation: CASSSRHRGKAPYYEQYF.

Comments on this clonotype: A much larger clone differs from this one at a single base, so this may be a read error. This CDR3 is missing its conserved last phenylalanine or tryptophan, likely due to a read error. The V and J genes are TRBV20-1 and TRBJ2-3, with D uncertain. V was cut by 5 bases and J by 5 bases, with 8 bases left in between. The germline gives CDR1 DFQATT, CDR2 SNEGSKA (reference sequence). This CDR3 spans 11 amino acids. CDR3 loop: CSAPPIDTQYY. In nucleotides, the CDR3 is TGCAGTGCTCCCCCTATAGATACGCAGTATTAT.

This clonotype was seen at least ten times. The CDR3 coding sequence is TGTGCCAGCAGCAAAGGGGGTGACTCTGGCTACACCTTC. Translated, it gives CASSKGGDSGYTF. The chain carries TRBV27 and TRBJ1-2; maybe TRBD1 (6 bases). The V end was cut by 6 bases, the J end by 7 bases, with 15 bases between. The germline V gene encodes CDR1 MNHEY and CDR2 SMNVEV (reference sequence). The CDR3 runs 13 residues.

This clonotype was counted at least ten times. V and J are TRBV20-1 and TRBJ1-5; possible D gene TRBD1, 6 bases. From germline, CDR1 is DFQATT and CDR2 SNEGSKA (reference sequence). The CDR3 is made up of 15 amino acids. V lost 4 bases to trimming and J lost 0 bases, with 13 bases between them. CDR3 in amino acids: CSAIGRGYSNQPQHF. The CDR3 DNA reads as TGCAGTGCTATCGGGAGGGGGTATAGCAATCAGCCCCAGCATTTT.

This clonotype occurred many times. CDR3 region: CASSLRQGAQPQHF. CDR3 in DNA: TGTGCCAGCAGTTTACGACAGGGCGCTCAGCCCCAGCATTTT. This chain connects TRBV12-3 or TRBV12-4 to TRBJ1-5; 7 bases agree with TRBD1. Losses at the gene ends were 2 bases for V and 6 bases for J; bases not matched to a gene: 4. There are 14 residues in the CDR3.

In its sample, this clonotype was seen many times. V and J are TRBV5-1 and TRBJ2-1, with 7 bases fitting TRBD1. V lost 3 bases and J lost 4; bases outside the gene matches: 7. CDR1 and CDR2 from the germline V gene are SGHRS and YFSETQ. The CDR3 length is 15 residues. The CDR3: CASSSTGKPYNEQFF. DNA for the CDR3: TGCGCCAGCAGCTCGACAGGGAAACCTTACAATGAGCAGTTCTTC. The full variable domain, with the rest looked up from reference TRBV5-1 and TRBJ2-1, is KAGVTQTPRYLIKTRGQQVTLSCSPISGHRSVSWYQQTPGQGLQFLFEYFSETQRNKGNFPGRFSGRQFSNSRSEMNVSTLELGDSALYLCASSSTGKPYNEQFFGPGTRLTVL.

This clonotype was seen repeatedly, ten times or more. The J gene is TRBJ2-3, the V gene TRBV6-1; D is unclear. Trimming stripped 4 bases from V and 6 bases from J, with 17 bases between. This CDR3 is built from 15 residues. Germline V gene lookup returns CDR1 MNHNS and CDR2 SASEGT. The CDR3 sequence: CASSVLGPLGDTQYF. The CDR3 DNA sequence: TGTGCCAGCAGTGTCTTAGGACCCTTGGGGGATACGCAGTATTTT.

This clonotype was seen repeatedly, ten times or more. The chain is built from TRBV20-1 and TRBJ1-1; D gene ambiguous. The V and J ends lost 5 bases and 4 bases respectively, with 17 bases between them. CDR1 and CDR2 from the germline V gene are DFQATT and SNEGSKA (reference sequence). The CDR3 loop spans 14 amino acids. As DNA, the CDR3 is TGCAGTGCTTCTGATAGACTCGGGCGCACTGAAGCTTTCTTT. Translating it yields CSASDRLGRTEAFF.

This clonotype appeared many times. The V and J genes are TRBV4-2 and TRBJ2-1; D gene uncertain. In germline, CDR1 is LGHNA, CDR2 YNFKEQ. This CDR3 has 16 residues. Between the trimmed V and J ends, which lost 1 base and 5 bases, there was a span of 15 bases. CDR3 in DNA: TGTGCCAGCAGCCAAGGGTTTTTAGTTTCTAACAATGAGCAGTTCTTC. It yields the protein CASSQGFLVSNNEQFF.

The sample holds many counts of this clonotype. The chain joins TRBV9 to TRBJ2-7, with no clear D. The V end lost 5 bases, the J end lost 3 bases, and 18 bases lay between the germline ends. This CDR3 spans 15 amino acids. Germline-derived CDR1 and CDR2 are SGDLS and YYNGEE. The CDR3 DNA reads as TGTGCCAGCAGATGGTCTCGAACACAACTCTACGAGCAGTACGTC. This codes for CASRWSRTQLYEQYV.

This clonotype has ten or more counts. V is TRBV7-7 and J is TRBJ2-7; D is perhaps TRBD1 (6 bases). The germline V gene encodes CDR1 SSHAT and CDR2 FNYEAQ (reference sequence). The CDR3 sequence is 18 residues long. Written as DNA, the CDR3 is TGTGCTAGCAGCCCGCGACCACGGGGTAAGGACAGCTTCTACGAGCAGTACGTC. Residues: CASSPRPRGKDSFYEQYV.

In its sample, this clonotype was seen many times. The chain's CDR3 is CASREIRDRTVEQFF. CDR3 sequence (DNA): TGTGCCAGCAGGGAGATACGGGACAGGACCGTCGAGCAGTTCTTC. The chain uses TRBV11-2 and TRBJ2-1, with 8 nucleotides matching TRBD1. This CDR3 region has 15 residues. CDR1 is SGHAT, CDR2 FQNNGV, per germline. V dropped 6 bases and J dropped 10; count of bases not matched to a gene: 14. Filled out from reference TRBV11-2 and TRBJ2-1, the complete variable domain reads EAGVAQSPRYKIIEKRQSVAFWCNPISGHATLYWYQQILGQGPKLLIQFQNNGVVDDSQLPKDRFSAERLKGVDSTLKIQPAKLEDSAVYLCASREIRDRTVEQFFGPGTRLTVL.

For this clonotype: This sequence may be a read error, since a much larger clone differs from it by one base. V is TRBV11-2 and J is TRBJ2-7; tentative D call: TRBD1 (6 bases). The CDR3 is made up of 13 amino acids. Germline lookup yields CDR1 SGHAT and CDR2 FQNNGV. The CDR3 sequence is CAGSLDSFYEQYF. CDR3 sequence (DNA): TGTGCCGGCAGCCTGGACAGCTTCTACGAGCAGTACTTC.

This clonotype was picked up many times. The V gene is TRBV4-1, the J gene TRBJ2-1, with 7 bases fitting TRBD2. This CDR3 is built from 16 residues. V was pared by 5 bases and J by 0 bases, with 7 bases of the junction left unmatched. Germline loops: CDR1 MGHRA, CDR2 YSYEKL. The CDR3: CASSTSDPSSYNEQFF. The CDR3 region has the DNA TGCGCCAGCAGCACTAGCGACCCGAGCTCCTACAATGAGCAGTTCTTC.

Ten or more counts support this clonotype. This chain links TRBV4-2 with TRBJ2-5; 11 bases map to TRBD1. CDR1 LGHNA and CDR2 YNFKEQ come from the germline V gene. The length of the CDR3 is 16 residues. The ends lost 1 base at V and 4 bases at J; junction bases unmatched: 5. CDR3 region: CASSQVGQGGRETQYF. CDR3 sequence (DNA): TGTGCCAGCAGCCAAGTGGGACAGGGGGGGCGAGAGACCCAGTACTTC.

This clonotype was observed many times. The rearrangement joins TRBV19 to TRBJ2-3; no firm D call. This CDR3 region has 13 residues. Trimming shortened V by 5 bases and J by 2 bases, and 8 bases separated the two germline ends. The germline gives CDR1 LNHDA, CDR2 SQIVND (reference sequence). DNA of the CDR3: TGTGCCAGTAGTCAAGGACCCACAGATACGCAGTATTTT. Encoded protein: CASSQGPTDTQYF.